Listed below are T cell receptor beta chains from one sample, sequenced in a study of blood T cell repertoires in COVID-19. The method was immunoSEQ multiplex PCR; TCRdb's version includes in-frame clones alone and lacks a portion of them. In the table there are hundreds of thousands of clones, approximately 84% of which are singletons. Sequenced input: peripheral blood. The receptors stem from a man over 45 with COVID-19, enrolled during active disease. Each CDR3 is given with its conserved first and last residue. The order of the fields is clone size, J gene, D gene, V gene, CDR3 DNA, CDR3 protein. The D gene is left open where the match is weak. Only part of the rows carry a size: once, few, many, or a class if the clone is expanded.

abundance: -
j_gene: TRBJ2-5
d_gene: -
v_gene: TRBV6-2/TRBV6-3
CDR3nt: TGTGCCAGCAGTCTGCAAGAGACCCAGTACTTC
CDR3aa: CASSLQETQYF

abundance: -
j_gene: TRBJ1-5
d_gene: -
v_gene: TRBV4-3
CDR3nt: TGCGCCAGCAGCGCAGGGGTAGAACAGCCCCAGCATTTT
CDR3aa: CASSAGVEQPQHF

abundance: -
j_gene: TRBJ2-7
d_gene: TRBD1
v_gene: TRBV30
CDR3nt: TGTGCCTGGGACCGGGACAGGAAATACGAGCAGTACTTC
CDR3aa: CAWDRDRKYEQYF

abundance: -
j_gene: TRBJ2-7
d_gene: TRBD1
v_gene: TRBV5-5
CDR3nt: TGTGCCAGCAGGCCGTGGGACAGCAACGAGCAGTACTTC
CDR3aa: CASRPWDSNEQYF

abundance: once
j_gene: TRBJ2-5
d_gene: -
v_gene: TRBV21-1
CDR3nt: TGTGCCAGCAGCACGGGACTAGCGGGAGAACGGGAGACCCAGTACTTC
CDR3aa: CASSTGLAGERETQYF

abundance: -
j_gene: TRBJ1-4
d_gene: TRBD1
v_gene: TRBV5-5
CDR3nt: TGTGCCAGCAGCTTGGACGCCCGCGGGACAGGGCTTTACGAAAAACTGTTTTTT
CDR3aa: CASSLDARGTGLYEKLFF

abundance: -
j_gene: TRBJ1-6
d_gene: TRBD1
v_gene: TRBV27
CDR3nt: TGTGCCAGCAGTCCGGGGACAGGCTATTCACCCCTCCACTTT
CDR3aa: CASSPGTGYSPLHF

abundance: -
j_gene: TRBJ1-2
d_gene: -
v_gene: TRBV7-2
CDR3nt: TGTGCCAGCAGCAGCAGGGGTTATGGCTACACCTTC
CDR3aa: CASSSRGYGYTF

abundance: -
j_gene: TRBJ1-1
d_gene: TRBD1
v_gene: TRBV6-5
CDR3nt: TGTGCCAGCAGTTACATGGGACAGTCAAACACTGAAGCTTTCTTT
CDR3aa: CASSYMGQSNTEAFF

abundance: many
j_gene: TRBJ2-3
d_gene: TRBD2
v_gene: TRBV6-4
CDR3nt: TGTGCCAGCAGTGACAACCGGGGGGAGGTCGATACGCAGTATTTT
CDR3aa: CASSDNRGEVDTQYF

abundance: -
j_gene: TRBJ2-2
d_gene: -
v_gene: TRBV18
CDR3nt: TGTGCCAGCTCACCGGCGGGATCGAACACCGGGGAGCTGTTTTTT
CDR3aa: CASSPAGSNTGELFF

abundance: -
j_gene: TRBJ1-2
d_gene: TRBD1
v_gene: TRBV3-1/TRBV3-2
CDR3nt: TGTGCCAGCAGCCAACAGCTCTCGACAGGGGGCGATGGCTACACCTTC
CDR3aa: CASSQQLSTGGDGYTF

abundance: once
j_gene: TRBJ1-5
d_gene: -
v_gene: TRBV9
CDR3nt: TGTGCCAGCAGCGTAGAAGGGGCGGACCAGCCCCAGCATTTT
CDR3aa: CASSVEGADQPQHF

abundance: -
j_gene: TRBJ2-7
d_gene: -
v_gene: TRBV12-3/TRBV12-4
CDR3nt: TGTGCCAGCAGTTTATCAGGTTTCGAGCAGTACTTC
CDR3aa: CASSLSGFEQYF

abundance: -
j_gene: TRBJ2-1
d_gene: -
v_gene: TRBV2
CDR3nt: TGTGCCAGCAGGAGGGGGACAAACTACAATGAGCAGTTCTTC
CDR3aa: CASRRGTNYNEQFF

abundance: -
j_gene: TRBJ1-1
d_gene: TRBD1
v_gene: TRBV24-1
CDR3nt: TGTGCCACCAGTGATGCTAGGACAGGATTTGAAGCTTTCTTT
CDR3aa: CATSDARTGFEAFF

abundance: once
j_gene: TRBJ2-7
d_gene: TRBD1
v_gene: TRBV6-5
CDR3nt: TGTGCCAGCAGCCAGGGACAGACATCCTACGAGCAGTACTTC
CDR3aa: CASSQGQTSYEQYF

abundance: -
j_gene: TRBJ1-2
d_gene: TRBD1
v_gene: TRBV7-2
CDR3nt: TGTGCCAGCAGGGCAGGGGGGAGTAACTATGGCTACACCTTC
CDR3aa: CASRAGGSNYGYTF

abundance: -
j_gene: TRBJ1-1
d_gene: TRBD1
v_gene: TRBV14
CDR3nt: TGTGCCAGCAGCCAATTCAGGGGGAGTTATTACGAAGCTTTCTTT
CDR3aa: CASSQFRGSYYEAFF

abundance: few
j_gene: TRBJ1-4
d_gene: -
v_gene: TRBV3-1/TRBV3-2
CDR3nt: TGTGCCAGCACCGGGAGAAATGAAAAACTGTTTTTT
CDR3aa: CASTGRNEKLFF

abundance: -
j_gene: TRBJ1-1
d_gene: TRBD1
v_gene: TRBV19
CDR3nt: TGTGCCAGTAGTAACACAGGGGGTTGGACTGAAGCTTTCTTT
CDR3aa: CASSNTGGWTEAFF

abundance: many
j_gene: TRBJ1-6
d_gene: -
v_gene: TRBV28
CDR3nt: TGTGCCAGCAGTTCTCTCGGTGGCGGGGATCCCTATAATTCACCCCTCCACTTT
CDR3aa: CASSSLGGGDPYNSPLHF

abundance: -
j_gene: TRBJ2-1
d_gene: TRBD1
v_gene: TRBV15
CDR3nt: TGTGCCACCAGCAAGGACAGGGGGCTTGGGGAGCAGTTCTTC
CDR3aa: CATSKDRGLGEQFF

abundance: -
j_gene: TRBJ1-1
d_gene: -
v_gene: TRBV5-1
CDR3nt: TGCGCCAGCAGCCGTCCGGGAGGGGAAGCTTTCTTT
CDR3aa: CASSRPGGEAFF

abundance: once
j_gene: TRBJ2-7
d_gene: -
v_gene: TRBV19
CDR3nt: TGTGCCAGTATATCTCCCCACAGGGTCCCCTACGAGCAGTACTTC
CDR3aa: CASISPHRVPYEQYF

abundance: -
j_gene: TRBJ2-4
d_gene: TRBD2
v_gene: TRBV11-2
CDR3nt: TGTGCCAGCAGCCGTACTAGCGGCCTTTATGGGGGGGCCAAAAACATTCAGTACTTC
CDR3aa: CASSRTSGLYGGAKNIQYF

abundance: few
j_gene: TRBJ2-7
d_gene: -
v_gene: TRBV9
CDR3nt: TGTGCCAGCAGCGTACGACTAGGCTACGAGCAGTACTTC
CDR3aa: CASSVRLGYEQYF

abundance: once
j_gene: TRBJ2-7
d_gene: TRBD1
v_gene: TRBV5-1
CDR3nt: TGCGCCAGCAGCCCAGAACAGGGGGCGAGCTCCTACGAGCAGTACTTC
CDR3aa: CASSPEQGASSYEQYF

abundance: once
j_gene: TRBJ1-2
d_gene: -
v_gene: TRBV25-1
CDR3nt: TGTGCCAGCAGCTGCGGCCGACAGATTCCCAACTATGGCTACACCTTC
CDR3aa: CASSCGRQIPNYGYTF

abundance: -
j_gene: TRBJ2-7
d_gene: TRBD1
v_gene: TRBV12-5
CDR3nt: TGTGCTAGTGGTTTGGGCGGACAGGGAACCTACGAGCAGTACTTC
CDR3aa: CASGLGGQGTYEQYF

abundance: few
j_gene: TRBJ2-3
d_gene: TRBD1
v_gene: TRBV10-3
CDR3nt: TGTGCCACCCAGGGGGACAGCACAGATACGCAGTATTTT
CDR3aa: CATQGDSTDTQYF

abundance: -
j_gene: TRBJ2-2
d_gene: -
v_gene: TRBV18
CDR3nt: TGTGCCAGCTCACCCCAGGGCACACCGAACACCGGGGAGCTGTTTTTT
CDR3aa: CASSPQGTPNTGELFF

abundance: few
j_gene: TRBJ2-2
d_gene: -
v_gene: TRBV7-2
CDR3nt: TGTGCCAGCAGCTCACGGACACCCACCGGGGAGCTGTTTTTT
CDR3aa: CASSSRTPTGELFF

abundance: -
j_gene: TRBJ2-1
d_gene: -
v_gene: TRBV18
CDR3nt: TGTGCCAGCTCACCACCGATAGTAGGAGGGAACAATGAGCAGTTCTTC
CDR3aa: CASSPPIVGGNNEQFF

abundance: -
j_gene: TRBJ2-7
d_gene: TRBD1
v_gene: TRBV5-1
CDR3nt: TGCGCCAGCCGTCAGGGGGCCTACGAGCAGTACTTC
CDR3aa: CASRQGAYEQYF